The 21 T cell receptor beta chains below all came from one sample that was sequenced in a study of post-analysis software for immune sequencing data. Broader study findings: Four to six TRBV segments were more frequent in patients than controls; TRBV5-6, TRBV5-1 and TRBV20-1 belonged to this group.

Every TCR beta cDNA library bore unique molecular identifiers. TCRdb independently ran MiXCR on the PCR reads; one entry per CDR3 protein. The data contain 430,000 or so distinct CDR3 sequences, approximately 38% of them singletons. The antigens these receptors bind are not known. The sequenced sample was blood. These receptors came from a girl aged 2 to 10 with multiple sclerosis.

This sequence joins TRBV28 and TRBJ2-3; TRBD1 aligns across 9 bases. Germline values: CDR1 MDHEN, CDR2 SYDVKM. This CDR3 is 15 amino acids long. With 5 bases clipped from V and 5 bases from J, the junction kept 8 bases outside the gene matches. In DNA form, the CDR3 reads TGTGCCAGCAGTCACCTGGACAGGGGAGGAGATACGCAGTATTTT. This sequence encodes CASSHLDRGGDTQYF.

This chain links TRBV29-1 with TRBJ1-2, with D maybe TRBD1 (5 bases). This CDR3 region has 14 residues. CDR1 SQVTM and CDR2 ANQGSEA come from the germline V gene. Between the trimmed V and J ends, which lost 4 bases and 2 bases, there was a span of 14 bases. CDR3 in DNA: TGCAGCGTTGCCCCGAGGGGAGGAAACTATGGCTACACCTTC. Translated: CSVAPRGGNYGYTF. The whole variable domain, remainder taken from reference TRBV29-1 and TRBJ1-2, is SAVISQKPSRDICQRGTSLTIQCQVDSQVTMMFWYRQQPGQSLTLIATANQGSEATYESGFVIDKFPISRPNLTFSTLTVSNMSPEDSSIYLCSVAPRGGNYGYTFGSGTRLTVV.

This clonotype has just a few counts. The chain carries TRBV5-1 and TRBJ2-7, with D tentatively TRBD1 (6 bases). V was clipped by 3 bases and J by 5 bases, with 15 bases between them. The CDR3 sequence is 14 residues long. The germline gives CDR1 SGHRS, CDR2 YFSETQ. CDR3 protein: CASSSTTGNHEQYF. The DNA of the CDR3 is TGCGCCAGCAGCTCGACAACAGGGAACCACGAGCAGTACTTC.

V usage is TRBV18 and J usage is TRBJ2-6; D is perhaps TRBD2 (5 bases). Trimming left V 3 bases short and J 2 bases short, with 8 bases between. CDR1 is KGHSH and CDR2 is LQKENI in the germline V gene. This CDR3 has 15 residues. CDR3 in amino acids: CASSPTAAGANVLTF. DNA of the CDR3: TGTGCCAGCTCACCTACAGCGGCTGGGGCCAACGTCCTGACTTTC.

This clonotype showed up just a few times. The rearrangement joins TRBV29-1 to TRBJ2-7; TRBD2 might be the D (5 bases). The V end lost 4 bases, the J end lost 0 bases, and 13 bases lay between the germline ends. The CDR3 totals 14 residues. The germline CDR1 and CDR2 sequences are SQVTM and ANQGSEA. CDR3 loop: CSVVVASASYEQYF. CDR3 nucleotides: TGCAGCGTTGTGGTAGCGTCCGCCTCCTACGAGCAGTACTTC.

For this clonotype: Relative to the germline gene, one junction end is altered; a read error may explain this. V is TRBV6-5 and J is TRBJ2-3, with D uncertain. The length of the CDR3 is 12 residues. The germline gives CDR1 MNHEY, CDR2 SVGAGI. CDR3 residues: CASKGFADMQYF. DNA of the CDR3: TGTGCCAGCAAAGGGTTTGCAGATATGCAGTATTTT.

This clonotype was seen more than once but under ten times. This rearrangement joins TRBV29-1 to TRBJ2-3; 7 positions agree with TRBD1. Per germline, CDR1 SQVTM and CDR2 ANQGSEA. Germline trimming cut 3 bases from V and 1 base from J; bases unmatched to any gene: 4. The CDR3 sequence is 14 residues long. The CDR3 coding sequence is TGCAGCGTTGAGACCGGGACAGGCACAGATACGCAGTATTTT. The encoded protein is CSVETGTGTDTQYF.

CDR3 in amino acids: CASSQDSTIDTQYF. The CDR3, as DNA: TGCGCCAGCAGCCAAGACAGTACCATTGATACGCAGTATTTT. The chain carries TRBV4-1 and TRBJ2-3; D gene unclear. CDR1 and CDR2 from the germline V gene are MGHRA and YSYEKL. V gave up 0 bases and J gave up 6 bases, with 10 bases separating them. The CDR3 has 14 amino acids.

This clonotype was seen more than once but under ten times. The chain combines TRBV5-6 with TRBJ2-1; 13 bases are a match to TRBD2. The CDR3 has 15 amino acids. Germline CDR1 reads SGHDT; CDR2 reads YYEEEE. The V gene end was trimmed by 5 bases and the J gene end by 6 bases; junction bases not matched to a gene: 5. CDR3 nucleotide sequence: TGTGCCAGCAGTCTAACTAGCGGGGGGGGCAATGAGCAGTTCTTC. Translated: CASSLTSGGGNEQFF.

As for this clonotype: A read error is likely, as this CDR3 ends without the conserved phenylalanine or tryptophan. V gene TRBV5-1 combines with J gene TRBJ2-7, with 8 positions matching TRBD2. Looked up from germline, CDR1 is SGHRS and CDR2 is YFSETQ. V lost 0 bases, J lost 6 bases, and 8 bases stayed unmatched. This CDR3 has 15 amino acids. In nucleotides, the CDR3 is TGCGCCAGCAGCTTGGAACGAGCGGGGGCCTCCGAGCAGTACTTG. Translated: CASSLERAGASEQYL.

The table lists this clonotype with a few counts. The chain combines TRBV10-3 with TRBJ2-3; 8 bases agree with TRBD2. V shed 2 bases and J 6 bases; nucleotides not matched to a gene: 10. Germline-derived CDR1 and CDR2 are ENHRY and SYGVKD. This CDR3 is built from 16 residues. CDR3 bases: TGTGCCATCAGTGAGGCCCCGGGAGGGCCCACGGATACGCAGTATTTT. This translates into CAISEAPGGPTDTQYF.

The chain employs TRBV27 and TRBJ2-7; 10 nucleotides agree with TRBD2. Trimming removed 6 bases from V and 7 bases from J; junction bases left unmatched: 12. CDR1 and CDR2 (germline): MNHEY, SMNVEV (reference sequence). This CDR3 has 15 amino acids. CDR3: CASSQELAGVREQYF. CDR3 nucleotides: TGTGCCAGCAGCCAAGAGCTAGCGGGGGTTAGGGAGCAGTACTTC.

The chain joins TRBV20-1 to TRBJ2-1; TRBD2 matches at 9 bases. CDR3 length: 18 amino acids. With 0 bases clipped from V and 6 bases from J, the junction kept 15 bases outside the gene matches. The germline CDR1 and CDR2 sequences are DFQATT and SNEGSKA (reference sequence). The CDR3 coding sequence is TGCAGTGCTAGAGATAGAGGGTGGGGTAGCGGGAGACGCAATGAGCAGTTCTTC. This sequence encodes CSARDRGWGSGRRNEQFF.

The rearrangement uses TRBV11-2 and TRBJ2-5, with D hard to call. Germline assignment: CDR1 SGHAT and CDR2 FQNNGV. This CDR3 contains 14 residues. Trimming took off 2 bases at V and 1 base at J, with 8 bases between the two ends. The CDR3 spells CASSLRCIQETQYF. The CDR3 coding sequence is TGTGCCAGCAGCTTACGCTGTATCCAAGAGACCCAGTACTTC.

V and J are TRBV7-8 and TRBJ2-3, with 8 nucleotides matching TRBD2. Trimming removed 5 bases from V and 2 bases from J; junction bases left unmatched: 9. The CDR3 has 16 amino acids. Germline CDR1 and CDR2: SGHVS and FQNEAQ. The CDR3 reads CASSLRPLAATDTQYF. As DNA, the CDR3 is TGTGCCAGCAGCCTCCGACCACTAGCGGCCACAGATACGCAGTATTTT.

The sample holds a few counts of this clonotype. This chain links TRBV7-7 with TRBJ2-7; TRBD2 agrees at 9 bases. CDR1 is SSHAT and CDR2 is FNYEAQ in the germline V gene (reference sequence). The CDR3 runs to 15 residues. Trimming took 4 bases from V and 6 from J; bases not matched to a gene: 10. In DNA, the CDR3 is TGTGCCAGCAGCTCGGGACTAGCTGCTTCTACCGAGCAGTACTTC. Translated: CASSSGLAASTEQYF.

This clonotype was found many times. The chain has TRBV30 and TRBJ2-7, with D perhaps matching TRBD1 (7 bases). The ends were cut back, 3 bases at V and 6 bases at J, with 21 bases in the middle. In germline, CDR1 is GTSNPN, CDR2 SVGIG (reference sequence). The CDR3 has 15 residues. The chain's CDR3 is CAWRALDRLRGEQYF. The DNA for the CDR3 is TGTGCCTGGAGGGCTCTGGACAGGTTGCGGGGCGAGCAGTACTTC.

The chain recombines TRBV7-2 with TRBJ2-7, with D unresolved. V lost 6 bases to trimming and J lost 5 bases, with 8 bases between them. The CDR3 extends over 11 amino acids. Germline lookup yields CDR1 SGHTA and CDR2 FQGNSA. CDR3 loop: CASRISDEQYF. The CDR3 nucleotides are TGTGCCAGCAGGATAAGTGACGAGCAGTACTTC.

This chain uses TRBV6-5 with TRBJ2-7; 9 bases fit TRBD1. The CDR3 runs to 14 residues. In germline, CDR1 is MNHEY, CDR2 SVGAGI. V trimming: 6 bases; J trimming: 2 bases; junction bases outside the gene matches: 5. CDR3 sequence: CASRGDRATYEQYF. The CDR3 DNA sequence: TGTGCCAGCAGAGGGGACAGGGCCACCTACGAGCAGTACTTC.

This chain's CDR3 is CASSLGGSGGYYNEQFF. The CDR3 DNA is TGCGCCAGCAGCTTGGGAGGGAGCGGGGGCTACTACAATGAGCAGTTCTTC. The chain links TRBV5-1 to TRBJ2-1; the match to TRBD2 covers 8 bases. The length of the CDR3 is 17 residues. Germline V gene data show CDR1 as SGHRS and CDR2 as YFSETQ. V trimming: 0 bases; J trimming: 3 bases; junction bases outside the gene matches: 8.

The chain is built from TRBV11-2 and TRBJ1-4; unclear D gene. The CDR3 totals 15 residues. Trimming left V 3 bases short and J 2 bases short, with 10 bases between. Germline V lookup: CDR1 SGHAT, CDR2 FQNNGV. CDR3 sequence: CASSFSGLTNEKLFF. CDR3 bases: TGTGCCAGCAGCTTCTCCGGACTGACTAATGAAAAACTGTTTTTT.